This T cell receptor (beta chain) was captured by sequencing in a study of cytomegalovirus exposure and HLA in healthy donors. PCR primers comprised 60 Vbeta and 13 Jbeta primers. Sequencing used immunoSEQ multiplex PCR; TCRdb keeps in-frame clones, though not all of them. The data show around 60,000 clones, and the top ten clones hold less than 4%. Whole-study findings and limits: Sequence variants that were highly shared formed a cluster that was likely a sequencing artifact.

As concerns this clone: The antigen remains unidentified.

The sequencing sample was made of PBMCs. The origin of this receptor is a woman between 18 and 29 years old in good health and CMV-seronegative.

CDR3 in DNA: TGTGCCAGCAGCTTCAGGGGCTCAGATACGCAGTATTTT. Its translation: CASSFRGSDTQYF. The V call is TRBV11-3, the J call TRBJ2-3; weak D call: TRBD1 (6 bases). Trimming took 3 bases from V and 4 from J, leaving 8 bases between them. The CDR3 extends over 13 amino acids. The V gene's germline CDR1 is SGHNT and CDR2 YENEEA. Using reference TRBV11-3 and TRBJ2-3 for the parts outside the CDR3, the full variable domain is EAGVVQSPRYKIIEKKQPVAFWCNPISGHNTLYWYLQNLGQGPELLIRYENEEAVDDSQLPKDRFSAERLKGVDSTLKIQPAELGDSAVYLCASSFRGSDTQYFGPGTRLTVL.